Each of the 16 T cell receptor beta chains below was sequenced from the same sample in a study of tissue T cells after allogeneic stem cell transplantation. Indicated time point: mouse harvest day 14 after allogeneic transplant. Mouse grafts combined 10^7 T-cell-depleted bone marrow cells with 10^6 splenic CD5+ T cells. Data came from immunoSEQ multiplex PCR; TCRdb stores just in-frame clones and leaves some out. Among some 4,600 clones listed, 45% to 50% were seen once. The sample comprised lymph node tissue. The receptor source for this set is a female BALB/c mouse given C57BL/6 T cells with graft-versus-host disease after an allogeneic hematopoietic cell transplant.

With regard to this clone: Mouse gene names apply. Sequencing ends 1 residue short of the CDR3 end; the germline J gene provides the rest. V is TRBV26 and J is TRBJ2-4; D not certain. Germline CDR1 is KGHPV and CDR2 is FQNQEV (reference sequence). The length of the CDR3 is 11 residues. V shed 6 bases and J shed 4 bases, with 5 bases lying between them. The CDR3: CASSRENTLYF. CDR3 bases read: TGTGCCAGCAGCAGAGAAAACACCTTGTAC.

This clone has just a few counts. These gene names are mouse names. The CDR3 end is not reached by the read, which stops 1 residue before it; the germline J gene fills it in. The chain uses TRBV17 and TRBJ2-2, with 9 bases lining up with TRBD1. This CDR3 is 15 amino acids long. CDR1 and CDR2 (germline): MNHDT, YYDKIL. J gave up 3 bases and V 4 bases, and 3 bases lay outside the gene matches. CDR3 DNA (partial): TGTGCTAGCAGTAAGGACAGGGGTGACACCGGGCAGCTCTAC. Translation: CASSKDRGDTGQLY. The whole CDR3 sequence reads CASSKDRGDTGQLYF.

Comments on this clone: Here the gene names and germline are mouse. The read is 1 residue too short to cover the CDR3 end, so that end is filled in from the germline J gene. The chain recombines TRBV16 with TRBJ1-1; D is ambiguous. Trimming pared 5 bases from V and 3 bases from J, leaving 10 bases between. The CDR3 runs 13 residues. Germline CDR1 is SGHSA and CDR2 is FRNQAP. The DNA read from the CDR3 is TGTGCAAGCAGCCCCATGGAAGACACAGAAGTCTTC. It codes for CASSPMEDTEVF. The CDR3, in full, reads CASSPMEDTEVFF.

As regards this clone: The germline and genes are mouse ones. The CDR3 extends 1 residue past the end of the read, so its final part is completed from the germline J gene. V usage is TRBV12-1 and J usage is TRBJ1-3; D remains ambiguous. V was pared by 0 bases and J by 3 bases, with 2 bases between. This CDR3 comprises 12 residues. From germline, CDR1 is SGHSN and CDR2 HYEKVE. The CDR3 is CASSLGGNTLYF. Incomplete CDR3 DNA: TGTGCCAGCTCTCTCGGTGGAAATACGCTCTAT. Variable domain in full (rest from reference TRBV12-1 and TRBJ1-3): DSGVVQSPRHIIKEKGGRSVLTCIPISGHSNVVWYQQTLGKELKFLIQHYEKVERDKGFLPSRFSVQQFDDYHSEMNMSALELEDSAMYFCASSLGGNTLYFGEGSRLIVV.

Only one count was recorded for this clone. Mouse gene names and germline throughout. The read terminates 1 residue ahead of where the CDR3 ends, so the germline J gene completes it. The rearrangement joins TRBV3 to TRBJ2-3; TRBD1 matches at 10 bases. Germline values: CDR1 SNHLY, CDR2 FYNGKV (reference sequence). With 7 bases clipped from V and 5 bases from J, the junction kept 3 bases outside the gene matches. The CDR3 loop spans 13 amino acids. Partial CDR3 DNA: TGTGCCAGCAAGACAGGGGGCGGAGAAACGCTGTAT. This codes for CASKTGGGETLY. The whole CDR3 sequence is CASKTGGGETLYF.

On this clone: Each gene name is a mouse one. Read sequence stops 1 residue before the CDR3 end, and the germline J gene provides the missing end. V and J are TRBV19 and TRBJ1-5, with D tentatively TRBD1 (5 bases). The CDR3 runs to 11 residues. Germline V gives CDR1 FNHDT, CDR2 SITEND (reference sequence). V was clipped by 4 bases and J by 9 bases, with 8 bases between them. The CDR3 protein is CASSFGGAPLF. The covered CDR3 bases are TGTGCCAGCAGTTTTGGGGGGGCTCCGCTT.

A word on this clone: Gene labels here are mouse ones. The CDR3 extends 1 residue past the end of the read, so its final part is completed from the germline J gene. This chain connects TRBV16 to TRBJ2-1, with TRBD2 identical over 9 bases. J was trimmed by 0 bases and V by 8 bases; bases with no gene match: 5. The CDR3 covers 15 residues. The germline V gene encodes CDR1 SGHSA and CDR2 FRNQAP. CDR3 DNA (partial): TGTGCAAGCCTTGGACTGGGGTATAACTATGCTGAGCAGTTC. Encoded protein: CASLGLGYNYAEQF. The entire CDR3 is CASLGLGYNYAEQFF.

About this clone: Any gene name here is a mouse gene name. The read ends 1 residue before the CDR3 terminus; that terminus is restored from the germline J gene. This rearrangement joins TRBV26 to TRBJ1-4; D not certain. V lost 2 bases and J 6 bases, leaving 4 bases between the germline ends. CDR3 length: 12 amino acids. Germline loops: CDR1 KGHPV, CDR2 FQNQEV (reference sequence). CDR3 bases read: TGTGCCAGCAGTCTGCGGGACGAAAGATTATTT. It specifies CASSLRDERLF. The CDR3 in its entirety is CASSLRDERLFF.

As concerns this clone: Gene names and germline refer to mouse. The read halts 1 residue ahead of the CDR3 end, with the missing end drawn from the germline J gene. The same CDR3 arises from other DNA sequences in this sample as well. V usage is TRBV26 and J usage is TRBJ1-1, with 7 bases matching TRBD1. There are 14 residues in the CDR3. Trimming removed 2 bases from V and 0 bases from J; junction bases left unmatched: 0. The V gene's germline CDR1 is KGHPV and CDR2 FQNQEV (reference sequence). This CDR3 is CASSLQGANTEVFF. The CDR3 DNA, read in part, is TGTGCCAGCAGTCTGCAGGGGGCAAACACAGAAGTCTTC.

Only one count was recorded for this clone. Genes here carry mouse names. The read ends 1 residue early relative to the CDR3; the germline J gene fills the gap. V and J are TRBV26 and TRBJ2-5; TRBD2 might be the D (6 bases). The CDR3 length is 14 residues. V lost 2 bases and J 5 bases, leaving 11 bases between the germline ends. CDR1 is KGHPV, CDR2 FQNQEV, per germline (reference sequence). The CDR3 loop is CASSLGGRGDTQYF. The covered CDR3 bases are TGTGCCAGCAGTCTGGGGGGGAGGGGAGACACCCAGTAC.

By its share, this clone is medium-sized. Mouse gene names apply. The read terminates 1 residue before the CDR3 end, so the remaining end is supplied by the germline J gene. The chain links TRBV19 to TRBJ2-7; D not certain. CDR1 is FNHDT, CDR2 SITEND, per germline (reference sequence). Trimming removed 2 bases at V and 3 bases at J, with 6 bases between. This CDR3 has 12 amino acids. This CDR3 is CASSIGGYEQYF. CDR3 DNA (partial): TGTGCCAGCAGTATTGGTGGCTATGAACAGTAC.

This clone was seen more than once but under ten times. Genes here carry mouse names. The read stops 1 residue short of the end of the CDR3; the missing end is completed from the germline J gene. The chain combines TRBV5 with TRBJ1-3; D unclear. V was cut by 4 bases and J by 7 bases, with 8 bases left in between. Germline CDR1 is LGHNA and CDR2 is YNLKQL (reference sequence). The CDR3 runs to 12 residues. CDR3 in amino acids: CASSRDWNTLYF. CDR3 DNA (partial): TGTGCCAGCAGCCGAGACTGGAATACGCTCTAT.

In the case of this clone: Gene names and germline refer to mouse. The CDR3 extends 1 residue past the end of the read, so its final part is completed from the germline J gene. The V gene is TRBV26, the J gene TRBJ2-2, with 7 bases that match TRBD1. The V gene end was trimmed by 4 bases and the J gene end by 1 base; junction bases not matched to a gene: 3. The CDR3 sequence is 15 residues long. The germline V gene has CDR1 KGHPV and CDR2 FQNQEV (reference sequence). The CDR3 loop reads CASSPRDRNTGQLYF. The CDR3 DNA, read in part, is TGTGCCAGCAGTCCCCGGGACAGAAACACCGGGCAGCTCTAC. Based on the CDR3 plus reference TRBV26 and TRBJ2-2, the full variable domain is NSKVIQTPRYLVKGQGQKAKMRCIPEKGHPVVFWYQQNKNNEFKFLINFQNQEVLQQIDMTEKRFSAECPSNSPCSLEIQSSEAGDSALYLCASSPRDRNTGQLYFGEGSKLTVL.

This clone is judged medium-sized. Any gene name here is a mouse gene name. The CDR3 end lies 1 residue beyond the end of the read and is filled in from the germline J gene. The chain employs TRBV13-3 and TRBJ1-1; a possible D gene is TRBD1 (6 bases). The CDR3 extends over 15 amino acids. Trimming pared 2 bases from V and 0 bases from J, leaving 11 bases between. CDR1 is NNHDY, CDR2 SYVADS, per germline. The DNA read from the CDR3 is TGTGCCAGCAGTGAACGTAGGGGGACAAACACAGAAGTCTTC. Its protein is CASSERRGTNTEVF. In full, the CDR3 is CASSERRGTNTEVFF.

Of note for this clone: Gene labels here are mouse ones. The read comes to an end 1 residue before the CDR3 does, leaving the germline J gene to fill in the end. The rearrangement uses TRBV19 and TRBJ2-2; 9 bases align to TRBD2. Germline V gene data show CDR1 as FNHDT and CDR2 as SITEND (reference sequence). The CDR3 sequence is 14 residues long. With V trimmed by 7 bases and J by 0 bases, 1 base remained unmatched. CDR3 DNA (partial): TGTGCCAGCCGGGACTGGGCAAACACCGGGCAGCTCTAC. It specifies CASRDWANTGQLY. The entire CDR3 protein reads CASRDWANTGQLYF. The variable domain in full, with the rest retrieved from reference TRBV19 and TRBJ2-2, is GGIITQTPKFLIGQEGQKLTLKCQQNFNHDTMYWYRQDSGKGLRLIYYSITENDLQKGDLSEGYDASREKKSSFSLTVTSAQKNEMAVFLCASRDWANTGQLYFGEGSKLTVL.

About this clone: Germline and genes: mouse. The read stops 1 residue short of the end of the CDR3; the missing end is completed from the germline J gene. The chain uses TRBV15 and TRBJ2-1, with 9 bases matching TRBD2. The V segment lost 1 base and the J segment 6 bases; nucleotides outside the gene matches: 1. The CDR3 is 14 residues long. The germline V gene encodes CDR1 SGHND and CDR2 FRSKSL. CDR3 loop: CASSLDWGVAEQFF. CDR3 DNA (partial): TGTGCCAGCAGTTTAGACTGGGGGGTTGCTGAGCAGTTC. Based on the CDR3 plus reference TRBV15 and TRBJ2-1, the full variable domain is DAGVTQTPRHEVAEKGQTIILKCEPVSGHNDLFWYRQTKIQGLELLSYFRSKSLMEDGGAFKDRFKAEMLNSSFSTLKIQPTEPKDSAVYLCASSLDWGVAEQFFGPGTRLTVL.